This T cell receptor (beta chain) was recovered during a study of T cell repertoires and HLA-DP antigens. Overall study: Alloreactive CD4+ T cells targeted HLA-DP on transduced HeLa. Two male donors and one female donor spanned ages 18-to-29 through 60-to-69. Study conclusions and caveats: Against both alloantigens, CD137+ clonality was similar, roughly 0.42.

Untouched CD4+ T cells were bead-isolated at roughly 98% purity. The sample holds one count of this clone. Antigen: not known. Using immunoSEQ multiplex PCR, the repertoire was profiled, and TCRdb retains in-frame clones only, with some absent. Of around 100,000 clones detected, roughly 92% appear once; the ten largest clones hold less than 0.35%. CDR3 length equals 15 residues. Germline values: CDR1 SEHNR, CDR2 FQNEAQ (reference sequence). Trimming at V came to 6 bases and at J to 5 bases, leaving 12 bases not matched to a gene. Sequencing input: CD4+ T cells from PBMCs. The genes are TRBV7-9 and TRBJ2-5; 7 bases map to TRBD2. This clonotype originated in a woman in her late teens or twenties in good health and CMV-seronegative. The CDR3: CASRLRGGPGETQYF. As DNA, the CDR3 is TGTGCCAGCAGGCTAAGGGGAGGGCCAGGGGAGACCCAGTACTTC.